A single T cell receptor beta chain is shown here with its context. What this receptor recognizes is not known. The input lacks base qualities; no much larger clone sits a single base away. Per the germline V gene, KGHSH is the CDR1 and LQKENI is the CDR2. The CDR3 covers 13 residues, taking in both the cysteine and the phenylalanine. The entry retains the CDR3 DNA only, 39 bases that are in frame from base 1. Cut back by 8 bases and 1 base, the V and J ends lie 11 bases apart. This specimen comes from a study of blood T cell repertoires in COVID-19 (dated by TCRdb to the early 2020s). About the investigation overall: The collaborator samples originated in the United States, Italy and Spain and spanned the acute and convalescent phases of COVID-19. The prospective study material was composed of cDNA or gDNA derived from T cells, B-cell-depleted T cells, or PBMCs. Subjects who had been exposed to COVID-19, were actively infected with it, or had recovered from it provided the deeply sampled blood TCRbeta repertoires that made up the dataset. The repertoires were released in a freely available public database intended as a resource for research on the immune response to SARS-CoV-2. The samples were drawn from the first 160 participants of the ongoing ImmuneRACE study and from roughly 1,300 subjects provided by 6 global collaborators. Sample metadata almost always included a de-identified subject ID, COVID-19 status, age in years and sex. Where available, HLA class I and class II types were taken from metadata supplied by the sample provider and were not determined by assay-based typing.

The immunoSEQ Assay, a bias-controlled multiplex PCR, was used to amplify TCRbeta CDR3 regions from genomic DNA. On the study's bioinformatics: The number of nucleated cells in each sample was estimated by amplification of reference gene primers within the assay. To quantify the absolute abundance of each unique TCRbeta CDR3 rearrangement, sequence reads were collapsed and filtered. For each sample, productive Simpson clonality was calculated by taking the square root of Simpson's diversity index across productive rearrangements. TCRdb limited this immuneACCESS table to in-frame rearrangements with V and J called. A share of clones is missing; checked studies link under half to unresolved V genes, and the rest is unexplained. V, J and clone size reflect that table, while D and trimming were determined from the DNA. Here the sample has about 130,000 clones; about 81% occur a single time. The ten largest clones capture approximately 17% of the sample.

In Seattle, one collaborating source enrolled patients while the infection was active and tracked those patients longitudinally over the course of disease. Whole blood was collected in K2EDTA tubes by collaborating institutions according to the institutions' own protocols. For TCRbeta analysis, collaborators shipped samples in one of three forms: frozen whole blood, isolated PBMCs, or DNA extracted from either of those sample types. What the authors observed across the whole study: The amount of clinical and demographic metadata varied by source and participant and was provided uncurated.

This clonotype originated in a man younger than 40 with COVID-19, enrolled during active disease. What was sequenced was peripheral blood. This chain joins TRBV18 to TRBJ1-1; the D gene is perhaps TRBD1, from 6 matching bases. The CDR3 amino acid sequence is: CASTQQGNTEAFF. In nucleotides, the sequence is TGTGCCAGCACACAACAGGGGAACACTGAAGCTTTCTTT.